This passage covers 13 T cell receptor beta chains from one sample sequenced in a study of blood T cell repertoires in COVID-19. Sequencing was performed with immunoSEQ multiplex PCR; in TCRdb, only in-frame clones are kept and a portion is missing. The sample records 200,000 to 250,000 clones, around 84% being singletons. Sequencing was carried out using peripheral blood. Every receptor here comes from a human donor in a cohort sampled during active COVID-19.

CDR3 protein: CASSSPGEGKETQYF. The CDR3 nucleotides are TGTGCCAGCAGTTCGCCAGGGGAAGGCAAGGAGACCCAGTACTTC. V usage is TRBV28 and J usage is TRBJ2-5, with D possibly being TRBD1 (6 bases). The germline V gene has CDR1 MDHEN and CDR2 SYDVKM. The V end was cut by 4 bases, the J end by 5 bases, with 17 bases between. This CDR3 has 15 amino acids.

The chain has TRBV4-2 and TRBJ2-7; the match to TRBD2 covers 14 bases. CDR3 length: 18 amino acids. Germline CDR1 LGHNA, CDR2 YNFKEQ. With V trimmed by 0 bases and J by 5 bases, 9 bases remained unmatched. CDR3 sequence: CASSQDPLTSGGAHEQYF. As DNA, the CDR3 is TGTGCCAGCAGCCAAGATCCGTTGACTAGCGGGGGGGCCCACGAGCAGTACTTC.

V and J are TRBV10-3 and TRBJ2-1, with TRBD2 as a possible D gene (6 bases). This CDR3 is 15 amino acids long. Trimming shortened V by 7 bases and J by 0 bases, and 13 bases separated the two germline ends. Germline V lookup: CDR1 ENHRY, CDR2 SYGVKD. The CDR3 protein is CAIKSAGSSYNEQFF. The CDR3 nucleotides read TGTGCCATCAAGTCTGCGGGGAGCTCCTACAATGAGCAGTTCTTC.

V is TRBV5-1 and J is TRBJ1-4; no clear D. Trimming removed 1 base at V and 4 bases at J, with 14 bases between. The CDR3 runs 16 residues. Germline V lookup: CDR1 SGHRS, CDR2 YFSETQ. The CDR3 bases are TGCGCCAGCAGCTTGAGCTCCAGCCGGGATAATGAAAAACTGTTTTTT. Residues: CASSLSSSRDNEKLFF.

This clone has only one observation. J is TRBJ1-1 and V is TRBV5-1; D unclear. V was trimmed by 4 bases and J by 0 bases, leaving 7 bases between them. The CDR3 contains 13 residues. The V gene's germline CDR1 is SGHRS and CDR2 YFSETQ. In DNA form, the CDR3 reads TGCGCCAGCAGCGGCCAGGTGAACACTGAAGCTTTCTTT. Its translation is CASSGQVNTEAFF.

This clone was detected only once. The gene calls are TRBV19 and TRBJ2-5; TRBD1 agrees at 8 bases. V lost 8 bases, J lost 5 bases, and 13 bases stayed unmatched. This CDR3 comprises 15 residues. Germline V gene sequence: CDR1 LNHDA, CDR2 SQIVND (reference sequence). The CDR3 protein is CASAAGTGGLETQYF. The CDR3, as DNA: TGTGCCAGTGCGGCCGGGACAGGCGGACTGGAGACCCAGTACTTC.

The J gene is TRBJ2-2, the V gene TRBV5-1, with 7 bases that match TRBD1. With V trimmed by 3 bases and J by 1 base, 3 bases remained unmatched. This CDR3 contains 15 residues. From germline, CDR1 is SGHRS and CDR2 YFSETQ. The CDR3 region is CASSWGQRNTGELFF. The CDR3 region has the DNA TGCGCCAGCAGCTGGGGACAGAGGAACACCGGGGAGCTGTTTTTT.

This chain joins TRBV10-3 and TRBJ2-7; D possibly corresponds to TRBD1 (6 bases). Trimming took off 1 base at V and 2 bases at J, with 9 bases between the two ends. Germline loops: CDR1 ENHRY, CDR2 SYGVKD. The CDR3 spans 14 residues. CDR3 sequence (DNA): TGTGCCATCAGTGAGTTGCAGGGGCCCTACGAGCAGTACTTC. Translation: CAISELQGPYEQYF.

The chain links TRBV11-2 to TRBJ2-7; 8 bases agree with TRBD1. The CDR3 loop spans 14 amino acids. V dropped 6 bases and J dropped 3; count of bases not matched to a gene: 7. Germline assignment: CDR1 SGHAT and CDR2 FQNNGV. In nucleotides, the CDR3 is TGTGCCAGCAGTCCGGACAGGGCCTTCTACGAGCAGTACTTC. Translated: CASSPDRAFYEQYF.

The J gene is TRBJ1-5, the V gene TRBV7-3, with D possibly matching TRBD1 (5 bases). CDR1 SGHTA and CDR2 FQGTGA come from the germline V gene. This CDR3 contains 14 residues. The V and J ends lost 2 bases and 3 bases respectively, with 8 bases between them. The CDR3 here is CASSLAGPNQPQHF. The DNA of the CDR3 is TGTGCCAGCAGCTTAGCAGGGCCCAATCAGCCCCAGCATTTT.

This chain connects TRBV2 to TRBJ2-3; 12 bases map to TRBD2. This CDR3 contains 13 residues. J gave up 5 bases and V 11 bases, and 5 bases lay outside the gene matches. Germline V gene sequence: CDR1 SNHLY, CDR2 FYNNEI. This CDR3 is CAASSGGEDTQYF. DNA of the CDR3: TGTGCCGCCTCTAGCGGGGGGGAAGATACGCAGTATTTT.

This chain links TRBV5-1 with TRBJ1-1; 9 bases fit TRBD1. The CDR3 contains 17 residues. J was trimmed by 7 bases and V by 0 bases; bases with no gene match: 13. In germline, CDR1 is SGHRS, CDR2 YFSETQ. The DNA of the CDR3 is TGCGCCAGCAGCTTGGCCGTCCGGGACAGGGATCCCGATGAAGCTTTCTTT. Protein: CASSLAVRDRDPDEAFF.

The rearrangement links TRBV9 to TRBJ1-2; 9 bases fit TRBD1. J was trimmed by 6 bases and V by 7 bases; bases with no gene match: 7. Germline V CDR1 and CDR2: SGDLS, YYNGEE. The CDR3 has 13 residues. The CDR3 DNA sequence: TGTGCCAGCCGGCCACAGGGGGCTGATGGCTACACCTTC. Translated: CASRPQGADGYTF.